The count of the clone carrying this T cell receptor beta chain is one. Antigen specificity is unknown. This entry is derived from a study of OX40 agonist ivuxolimab in advanced cancers. Notes on the study in general: Low clonal expansion, among the lowest seen, marked partial responders at 0.1-3.0 mg/kg.

Generated by immunoSEQ multiplex PCR, the TCRdb table keeps only in-frame clones and is missing some. The sample records 34,000 or so clones, approximately 87% being singletons. The CDR3 loop spans 16 amino acids. V shed 0 bases and J shed 1 base, with 11 bases lying between them. The V gene's germline CDR1 is SGHDT and CDR2 YYEEEE. The input for sequencing was CD4+ or CD8+ T cells sorted from blood, taken in a trial of the OX40 agonist ivuxolimab. This chain connects TRBV5-6 to TRBJ1-3; a weak D match, TRBD1 (5 bases). The receptor was derived from an adult with an advanced solid tumor such as melanoma, head and neck, liver or kidney cancer. CDR3 coding DNA: TGTGCCAGCAGCTTGGTATGGGGGGAGTCTGGAAACACCATATATTTT. This translates into CASSLVWGESGNTIYF.